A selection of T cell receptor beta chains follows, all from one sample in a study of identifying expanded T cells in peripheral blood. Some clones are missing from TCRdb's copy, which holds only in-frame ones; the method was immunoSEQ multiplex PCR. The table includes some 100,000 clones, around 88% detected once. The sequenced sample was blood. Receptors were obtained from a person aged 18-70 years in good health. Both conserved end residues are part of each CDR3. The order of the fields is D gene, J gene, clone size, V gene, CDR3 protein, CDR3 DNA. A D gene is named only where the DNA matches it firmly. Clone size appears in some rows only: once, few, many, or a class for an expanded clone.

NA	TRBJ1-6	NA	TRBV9	CASSAQAIYNSPLHF	TGTGCCAGCAGCGCACAGGCAATCTATAATTCACCCCTCCACTTT
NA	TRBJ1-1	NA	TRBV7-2	CASSLGGVANTEAFF	TGTGCCAGCAGCTTAGGTGGGGTCGCGAACACTGAAGCTTTCTTT
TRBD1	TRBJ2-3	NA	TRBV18	CASSPRYRRTGDSDTQYF	TGTGCCAGCTCACCACGGTACCGTCGGACAGGGGATTCAGATACGCAGTATTTT
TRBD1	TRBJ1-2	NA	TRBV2	CASSGARDRGYTF	TGTGCCAGCAGTGGAGCCCGGGACAGGGGCTACACCTTC
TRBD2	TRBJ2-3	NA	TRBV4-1	CASSHPSGGGTDTQYF	TGCGCCAGCAGCCATCCGAGCGGGGGGGGCACAGATACGCAGTATTTT
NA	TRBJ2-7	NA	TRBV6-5	CASRALEPRGEQYF	TGTGCCAGCAGAGCTCTGGAGCCCCGAGGCGAGCAGTACTTC
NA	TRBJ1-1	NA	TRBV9	CASSAGTDTEAFF	TGTGCCAGCAGCGCCGGTACTGACACTGAAGCTTTCTTT
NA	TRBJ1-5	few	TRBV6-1	CASREDGWGNQPQHF	TGTGCCAGCAGAGAAGACGGGTGGGGAAATCAGCCCCAGCATTTT
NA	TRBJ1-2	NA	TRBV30	CAWLGTRDGYTF	TGTGCCTGGTTAGGGACACGCGACGGCTACACCTTC
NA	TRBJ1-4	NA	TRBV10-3	CAISESRSSWGTNEKLFF	TGTGCCATCAGTGAGTCGAGGTCCAGTTGGGGGACTAATGAAAAACTGTTTTTT
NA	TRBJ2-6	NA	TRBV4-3	CASSQNWGSGANVLTF	TGCGCCAGCAGCCAGAACTGGGGATCTGGGGCCAACGTCCTGACTTTC
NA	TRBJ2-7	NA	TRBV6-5	CASQGLPGEQYF	TGTGCCTCCCAGGGACTCCCTGGGGAGCAGTACTTC
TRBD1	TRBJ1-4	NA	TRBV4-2	CASSLRTGEGSEKLFF	TGTGCCAGCAGCCTACGGACAGGGGAGGGGAGTGAAAAACTGTTTTTT
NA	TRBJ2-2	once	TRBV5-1	CASRPATGELFF	TGCGCCAGCAGGCCCGCTACCGGGGAGCTGTTTTTT
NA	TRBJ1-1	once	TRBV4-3	CASSQDDRRHTEAFF	TGCGCCAGCAGCCAAGACGACAGGCGCCACACTGAAGCTTTCTTT
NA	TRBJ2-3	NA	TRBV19	CASSILGGQDTQYF	TGTGCCAGTAGTATACTTGGCGGCCAAGATACGCAGTATTTT
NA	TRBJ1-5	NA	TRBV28	CASMRDNQPQHF	TGTGCCAGCATGCGGGACAATCAGCCCCAGCATTTT